These T cell receptor beta chains were read from a single sample in a study of blood T cell repertoires in COVID-19. Produced via immunoSEQ multiplex PCR; TCRdb's table is partial and in-frame only. The profile covers over 100,000 clones, with about 89% appearing a single time and more than 3.5% taken by the ten largest. Source material: peripheral blood. The source of these receptors is a man aged 55 to 70 with COVID-19, enrolled during active disease. CDR3s include the opening cysteine and the closing phenylalanine or tryptophan. A D gene is named only where the DNA matches it firmly. Part of the rows lack a size; the others show once, few, many or a class for expanded clones.

D gene: .
clone size: .
J gene: TRBJ1-1
V gene: TRBV7-2
CDR3 DNA: TGTGCCAGCAGCTTAGGGTTTGGGCCCACTGAAGCTTTCTTT
CDR3 protein: CASSLGFGPTEAFF

D gene: TRBD1
clone size: .
J gene: TRBJ1-3
V gene: TRBV27
CDR3 DNA: TGTGCCAGCAGCCCGACAGGGTATAGAAACACCATATATTTT
CDR3 protein: CASSPTGYRNTIYF

D gene: .
clone size: .
J gene: TRBJ1-1
V gene: TRBV7-2
CDR3 DNA: TGTGCCAGCAGCTTAAACATTCCTTCGAACACTGAAGCTTTCTTT
CDR3 protein: CASSLNIPSNTEAFF

D gene: .
clone size: .
J gene: TRBJ2-5
V gene: TRBV12-5
CDR3 DNA: TGTGCTAGTGGTTTGGGACAGGGAGGTGAACAAGAGACCCAGTACTTC
CDR3 protein: CASGLGQGGEQETQYF

D gene: .
clone size: .
J gene: TRBJ1-4
V gene: TRBV18
CDR3 DNA: TGTGCCAGCTCACTAGACGGACAGCCTGAAAAACTGTTTTTT
CDR3 protein: CASSLDGQPEKLFF

D gene: TRBD1
clone size: .
J gene: TRBJ1-4
V gene: TRBV5-1
CDR3 DNA: TGCGCCAGCAGCATAGGGACAGCAACTAATGAAAAACTGTTTTTT
CDR3 protein: CASSIGTATNEKLFF

D gene: .
clone size: .
J gene: TRBJ1-2
V gene: TRBV28
CDR3 DNA: TGTGCCAGCAGTTTTGGGGGAGGGTCGAACTATGGCTACACCTTC
CDR3 protein: CASSFGGGSNYGYTF

D gene: .
clone size: .
J gene: TRBJ1-2
V gene: TRBV25-1
CDR3 DNA: TGTGCCAGCAGTGAGCAATACGGGGGGCATGATGGCTACACCTTC
CDR3 protein: CASSEQYGGHDGYTF

D gene: .
clone size: .
J gene: TRBJ1-1
V gene: TRBV4-1
CDR3 DNA: TGCGCCAGCAGCCAAGACCTATCAGAAGCTTTCTTT
CDR3 protein: CASSQDLSEAFF

D gene: .
clone size: .
J gene: TRBJ1-6
V gene: TRBV25-1
CDR3 DNA: TGTGCCAGCAGTGAACTGAGGGGGTCACCCCTCCACTTT
CDR3 protein: CASSELRGSPLHF

D gene: .
clone size: .
J gene: TRBJ1-1
V gene: TRBV18
CDR3 DNA: TGTGCCAGCTCACCCGGCACTGCAGGGGCCAGCACTGAAGCTTTCTTT
CDR3 protein: CASSPGTAGASTEAFF

D gene: .
clone size: .
J gene: TRBJ1-3
V gene: TRBV11-2
CDR3 DNA: TGTGCCAGCAGTGCCGAGGCGGGAAACACCATATATTTT
CDR3 protein: CASSAEAGNTIYF

D gene: TRBD1
clone size: once
J gene: TRBJ2-7
V gene: TRBV19
CDR3 DNA: TGTGCCAGGATTCCGTTTCTACAGGGGATGGTCCACGAGCAGTACTTC
CDR3 protein: CARIPFLQGMVHEQYF

D gene: .
clone size: .
J gene: TRBJ1-5
V gene: TRBV30
CDR3 DNA: TGTGCCTGGAGTCTTCCAGGGGCAGGCCTCTATCAGCCCCAGCATTTT
CDR3 protein: CAWSLPGAGLYQPQHF

D gene: TRBD1
clone size: .
J gene: TRBJ2-5
V gene: TRBV28
CDR3 DNA: TGTGCCAGCAGTCCCGGACAGGCCCCCCGGGAGACCCAGTACTTC
CDR3 protein: CASSPGQAPRETQYF

D gene: .
clone size: .
J gene: TRBJ2-5
V gene: TRBV11-3
CDR3 DNA: TGTGCCAGCAGCCTCGACACCCAAGAGACCCAGTACTTC
CDR3 protein: CASSLDTQETQYF

D gene: .
clone size: .
J gene: TRBJ1-1
V gene: TRBV4-1
CDR3 DNA: TGCGCCAGCAGCCAAGACTCAGGGGAAGGCACTGAAGCTTTCTTT
CDR3 protein: CASSQDSGEGTEAFF

D gene: .
clone size: .
J gene: TRBJ2-1
V gene: TRBV19
CDR3 DNA: TGTGCCAGTAGTATAGACCGCGGAGGGAACAATGAGCAGTTCTTC
CDR3 protein: CASSIDRGGNNEQFF

D gene: .
clone size: .
J gene: TRBJ2-3
V gene: TRBV6-1
CDR3 DNA: TGTGCCAGCAGTGAAGAGGTAACAGGGTTTAGCACAGATACGCAGTATTTT
CDR3 protein: CASSEEVTGFSTDTQYF

D gene: .
clone size: .
J gene: TRBJ1-1
V gene: TRBV5-4
CDR3 DNA: TGTGCCAGCAGCTTCGGGCAGGGGACACTGAACACTGAAGCTTTCTTT
CDR3 protein: CASSFGQGTLNTEAFF

D gene: TRBD1
clone size: .
J gene: TRBJ2-7
V gene: TRBV7-9
CDR3 DNA: TGTGCCAGCAGCTTCGGGACAGCTTCCTACGAGCAGTACTTC
CDR3 protein: CASSFGTASYEQYF

D gene: TRBD1
clone size: .
J gene: TRBJ1-2
V gene: TRBV19
CDR3 DNA: TGTGCCAGTAAGGTTCCAGGGGGCTATGGCTACACCTTC
CDR3 protein: CASKVPGGYGYTF

D gene: .
clone size: .
J gene: TRBJ2-3
V gene: TRBV9
CDR3 DNA: TGTGCCAGCAGCGTAGGGAGCGCAGATACGCAGTATTTT
CDR3 protein: CASSVGSADTQYF